Each of the 29 T cell receptor beta chains below was sequenced from the same sample in a study of cytomegalovirus exposure and HLA in healthy donors. This PCR relied on a set of 60 Vbeta primers and 13 Jbeta primers. Profiled with immunoSEQ multiplex PCR; TCRdb holds only in-frame clones, not every one. The sample lists over 90,000 clones; around 64% were seen once. The sequencing sample was made of PBMCs. The source of these receptors is a man aged 60 to 75 in good health and CMV-seronegative.

The V and J genes are TRBV29-1 and TRBJ1-1; TRBD1 aligns across 8 bases. The trim removed 4 bases at V and 5 bases at J, leaving 3 bases unmatched. CDR1 SQVTM and CDR2 ANQGSEA come from the germline V gene. The CDR3 extends over 12 amino acids. The chain's CDR3 is CSVGTGLTEAFF. CDR3 DNA sequence: TGCAGCGTTGGGACAGGGTTGACTGAAGCTTTCTTT.

The chain has TRBV5-4 and TRBJ2-7, with TRBD1 matching 8 bases. CDR1 is SGHNT and CDR2 is YYREEE in the germline V gene (reference sequence). V lost 4 bases, J lost 6 bases, and 12 bases stayed unmatched. The CDR3 covers 15 residues. The DNA of the CDR3 is TGTGCCAGCAGCCCGGGACAGGCCCTCGATGGCGAGCAGTACTTC. It yields the protein CASSPGQALDGEQYF.

This clone was picked up one time. The chain combines TRBV2 with TRBJ2-5, with 8 bases lining up with TRBD2. CDR1 and CDR2 (germline): SNHLY, FYNNEI. V dropped 6 bases and J dropped 0; count of bases not matched to a gene: 6. The CDR3 length is 15 residues. The CDR3 loop is CASSDGTRYQETQYF. The CDR3 DNA reads TGTGCCAGCAGCGACGGGACTAGGTACCAAGAGACCCAGTACTTC. Variable domain in full (rest from reference TRBV2 and TRBJ2-5): EPEVTQTPSHQVTQMGQEVILRCVPISNHLYFYWYRQILGQKVEFLVSFYNNEISEKSEIFDDQFSVERPDGSNFTLKIRSTKLEDSAMYFCASSDGTRYQETQYFGPGTRLLVL.

Of note for this clone: The junction differs from germline at one of its ends, possibly a read error. J is TRBJ1-2 and V is TRBV5-1; the D is unclear. The CDR3 covers 14 residues. Germline V CDR1 and CDR2: SGHRS, YFSETQ. CDR3 loop: CASSLSPAERGHTF. The CDR3 nucleotides read TGCGCCAGCAGCTTATCTCCGGCGGAACGTGGCCACACCTTC.

This clone occurred a few times. The chain joins TRBV5-4 to TRBJ2-5; 9 bases are a match to TRBD2. V shed 4 bases and J 7 bases; nucleotides not matched to a gene: 11. CDR1 is SGHNT and CDR2 is YYREEE in the germline V gene (reference sequence). The CDR3 covers 15 residues. CDR3 DNA sequence: TGTGCCAGCAGCCCGATAGCGGGGGACCCTCGGACCCAGTACTTC. Translating gives CASSPIAGDPRTQYF.

The rearrangement links TRBV28 to TRBJ2-6; D may be TRBD2 (5 bases). In germline, CDR1 is MDHEN, CDR2 SYDVKM. The CDR3 spans 17 residues. The V end lost 6 bases, the J end lost 1 base, and 16 bases lay between the germline ends. CDR3 nucleotides: TGTGCCAGCAGCCAAATCCAATCGGGGTCTGGGGCCAACGTCCTGACTTTC. It specifies CASSQIQSGSGANVLTF.

The V gene is TRBV19, the J gene TRBJ1-1, with D hard to call. Trimming pared 5 bases from V and 6 bases from J, leaving 19 bases between. CDR3 size: 15 residues. Germline V gene lookup returns CDR1 LNHDA and CDR2 SQIVND (reference sequence). CDR3 residues: CASSPPRPERAEAFF. The DNA of the CDR3 is TGTGCCAGTAGTCCCCCCCGACCTGAGAGGGCTGAAGCTTTCTTT. The full variable domain, completed using reference TRBV19 and TRBJ1-1, is DGGITQSPKYLFRKEGQNVTLSCEQNLNHDAMYWYRQDPGQGLRLIYYSQIVNDFQKGDIAEGYSVSREKKESFPLTVTSAQKNPTAFYLCASSPPRPERAEAFFGQGTRLTVV.

The genes are TRBV6-4 and TRBJ2-7, with D perhaps TRBD1 (6 bases). The V gene lost 7 bases and the J gene lost 3 bases, with 16 bases spanning the gap. This CDR3 comprises 14 residues. Germline V gene lookup returns CDR1 MRHNA and CDR2 SNTAGT. CDR3 bases: TGTGCCAGCACCATTGGGGGACACCTCTACGAGCAGTACTTC. Translation gives CASTIGGHLYEQYF.

The chain carries TRBV19 and TRBJ2-7, with TRBD1 as a possible D gene (6 bases). V lost 4 bases, J lost 0 bases, and 13 bases lay in between. This CDR3 has 15 amino acids. The germline V gene has CDR1 LNHDA and CDR2 SQIVND (reference sequence). The CDR3 spells CASSKRTESSYEQYF. The CDR3 nucleotides read TGTGCCAGTAGTAAACGGACAGAAAGCTCCTACGAGCAGTACTTC. Full variable domain (rest looked up from reference TRBV19 and TRBJ2-7): DGGITQSPKYLFRKEGQNVTLSCEQNLNHDAMYWYRQDPGQGLRLIYYSQIVNDFQKGDIAEGYSVSREKKESFPLTVTSAQKNPTAFYLCASSKRTESSYEQYFGPGTRLTVT.

A few counts support this clone. The chain links TRBV28 to TRBJ1-4, with 8 positions matching TRBD1. Germline CDR1 and CDR2: MDHEN and SYDVKM. The trim removed 0 bases at V and 7 bases at J, leaving 1 base unmatched. The CDR3 consists of 14 residues. CDR3 DNA sequence: TGTGCCAGCAGTTTATGGGACAGGGTTGAAAAACTGTTTTTT. This sequence encodes CASSLWDRVEKLFF.

The V and J genes are TRBV19 and TRBJ1-3, with TRBD1 matching 7 bases. This CDR3 region has 15 residues. Trimming took 3 bases from V and 2 from J; bases not matched to a gene: 4. The germline V gene encodes CDR1 LNHDA and CDR2 SQIVND (reference sequence). This CDR3 is CASSIGRGPGNTIYF. The CDR3, as DNA: TGTGCCAGTAGTATCGGAAGGGGGCCTGGAAACACCATATATTTT.

Details on this clone: Sequence at one end of the junction differs from germline and may be a read error. V is TRBV5-8 and J is TRBJ1-3, with 7 bases identical to TRBD1. CDR3 length equals 15 residues. Germline V gene lookup returns CDR1 SGHTS and CDR2 YDEGEE. The CDR3 DNA reads TGTGCCAGCAGCTCGTCAGGGGGGCCTGGAAACGCCATATATTTT. Translation gives CASSSSGGPGNAIYF.

This chain joins TRBV30 and TRBJ2-3; 15 positions agree with TRBD2. The CDR3 contains 15 residues. Trimming cost V 8 bases and J 4 bases; bases outside gene matches: 7. Germline V lookup: CDR1 GTSNPN, CDR2 SVGIG (reference sequence). The chain's CDR3 is CAPGLAGGESDTQYF. The CDR3 DNA is TGTGCCCCTGGACTAGCGGGAGGGGAATCAGATACGCAGTATTTT.

The chain is built from TRBV5-4 and TRBJ1-6, with 8 bases lining up with TRBD1. The CDR3 length is 15 residues. The germline CDR1 and CDR2 sequences are SGHNT and YYREEE (reference sequence). V was clipped by 3 bases and J by 5 bases; unmatched bases: 4. DNA of the CDR3: TGTGCCAGCAGCTCGAACAGGGGGGATAATTCACCCCTCCACTTT. Protein product: CASSSNRGDNSPLHF. The full variable domain, in which reference TRBV5-4 and TRBJ1-6 provide the parts outside the CDR3, is ETGVTQSPTHLIKTRGQQVTLRCSSQSGHNTVSWYQQALGQGPQFIFQYYREEENGRGNFPPRFSGLQFPNYSSELNVNALELDDSALYLCASSSNRGDNSPLHFGNGTRLTVT.

This clone was detected only a few times. Relative to the germline gene, one junction end is altered; a read error may explain this. V is TRBV7-9 and J is TRBJ2-1, with TRBD2 as a possible D gene (6 bases). Germline CDR1 and CDR2: SEHNR and FQNEAQ (reference sequence). The CDR3 is made up of 13 amino acids. DNA for the CDR3: TGTTCCAGCACCCTAACTAGCTCGAGTGAGCAGTTCTTC. Protein product: CSSTLTSSSEQFF. Based on the CDR3 plus reference TRBV7-9 and TRBJ2-1, the full variable domain is DTGVSQNPRHKITKRGQNVTFRCDPISEHNRLYWYRQTLGQGPEFLTYFQNEAQLEKSRLLSDRFSAERPKGSFSTLEIQRTEQGDSAMYLCSSTLTSSSEQFFGPGTRLTVL.

V usage is TRBV28 and J usage is TRBJ2-6; 10 positions match TRBD1. Germline V CDR1 and CDR2: MDHEN, SYDVKM. V was pared by 5 bases and J by 3 bases, with 16 bases of the junction left unmatched. The CDR3 spans 20 residues. As DNA, the CDR3 is TGTGCCAGCAGTACCCTGAGCGCTGACAGGGGGCGGGGTGGGGCCAACGTCCTGACTTTC. The encoded protein is CASSTLSADRGRGGANVLTF.

Points on this clone: The junction and the germline gene differ at one end; a read error may be behind it. The V gene is TRBV7-9, the J gene TRBJ2-7; D is uncertain. The CDR3 length is 12 residues. The germline V gene encodes CDR1 SEHNR and CDR2 FQNEAQ (reference sequence). For the CDR3, the DNA is TGTTCCAGCACGAGCACCACCTACGAGCAGTACTTC. Encoded protein: CSSTSTTYEQYF.

This clone has only a few counts. This sequence joins TRBV21-1 and TRBJ1-2. TRBV21-1 is a pseudogene locus. The CDR3 loop spans 14 amino acids. The CDR3 protein is CASTERAADYGYTF. Written as DNA, the CDR3 is TGTGCCAGCACCGAAAGAGCGGCAGACTATGGCTACACCTTC.

The chain joins TRBV6-1 to TRBJ2-3; D remains ambiguous. The CDR3 covers 14 residues. Germline lookup yields CDR1 MNHNS and CDR2 SASEGT. V dropped 2 bases and J dropped 3 bases, with 9 bases sitting between them. This CDR3 is CASSEWAFTDTQYF. The CDR3 DNA sequence: TGTGCCAGCAGTGAATGGGCCTTTACAGATACGCAGTATTTT.

This clone has more than one count but fewer than ten. The CDR3 nucleotides read TGTGCCAGTAGTAGTACAGGGAAAGCTTACTACGAGCAGTACTTC. This sequence encodes CASSSTGKAYYEQYF. V is TRBV19 and J is TRBJ2-7, with D perhaps matching TRBD1 (6 bases). V was cut by 4 bases and J by 3 bases, with 16 bases left in between. This CDR3 has 15 residues. Germline CDR1 is LNHDA and CDR2 is SQIVND (reference sequence).

This sequence joins TRBV6-5 and TRBJ2-3, with D tentatively TRBD1 (6 bases). Germline loops: CDR1 MNHEY, CDR2 SVGAGI. This CDR3 is 14 amino acids long. V dropped 7 bases and J dropped 2 bases, with 13 bases sitting between them. CDR3 sequence (DNA): TGTGCCAGCACCTTCAGGGGATACACAGATACGCAGTATTTT. This translates into CASTFRGYTDTQYF.

This clone was observed a few times. The rearrangement links TRBV7-2 to TRBJ1-2; D may be TRBD1 (5 bases). CDR1 is SGHTA, CDR2 FQGNSA, per germline. Deletions cut 0 bases from V and 6 bases from J, with 14 bases between. This CDR3 region has 15 residues. This chain's CDR3 is CASSLAWRGMDGYTF. As DNA, the CDR3 is TGTGCCAGCAGCTTAGCGTGGCGGGGGATGGATGGCTACACCTTC.

Only a few counts were recorded for this clone. The V and J genes are TRBV5-1 and TRBJ1-2, with 8 bases fitting TRBD1. The CDR3 has 15 amino acids. Losses at the gene ends were 0 bases for V and 4 bases for J; bases not matched to a gene: 5. Per germline, CDR1 SGHRS and CDR2 YFSETQ. The DNA for the CDR3 is TGCGCCAGCAGCTTGGATGGACAGGGTGGCTATGGCTACACCTTC. Its translation: CASSLDGQGGYGYTF.

V is TRBV29-1 and J is TRBJ1-1; a weak D match, TRBD1 (5 bases). The CDR3 length is 14 residues. Trimming left V 4 bases short and J 4 bases short, with 16 bases between. Germline lookup yields CDR1 SQVTM and CDR2 ANQGSEA. CDR3 coding DNA: TGCAGCGTTGTAGGAGGGAAGGGGACCACTGAAGCTTTCTTT. It yields the protein CSVVGGKGTTEAFF.

J is TRBJ2-5 and V is TRBV11-1; 7 bases fit TRBD1. The DNA end is a closer match to TRBJ2-7, so the J assignment may be wrong. The germline V gene encodes CDR1 SGHAT and CDR2 FQDESV (reference sequence). CDR3 size: 15 residues. CDR3 region: CASSRPGQHSYEQYF. The CDR3 DNA reads as TGTGCCAGCAGCCGCCCGGGACAGCATTCCTACGAGCAGTACTTC.

The chain combines TRBV7-3 with TRBJ2-3; 7 nucleotides line up with TRBD2. V lost 5 bases and J lost 8; bases outside the gene matches: 10. CDR1 SGHTA and CDR2 FQGTGA come from the germline V gene. The CDR3 runs 14 residues. As DNA, the CDR3 is TGTGCCAGCAGCGTACTAGCGTCGCAGGGTACGCAGTATTTT. Amino acid sequence: CASSVLASQGTQYF.

This clone occurred a few times. The CDR3 loop reads CAWSVWRGRPLAKNIQYF. In DNA, the CDR3 is TGTGCCTGGAGTGTATGGCGCGGGAGACCTCTAGCCAAAAACATTCAGTACTTC. This chain uses TRBV30 with TRBJ2-4; 7 bases agree with TRBD2. Germline V gene lookup returns CDR1 GTSNPN and CDR2 SVGIG (reference sequence). V shed 0 bases and J 0 bases; nucleotides not matched to a gene: 11. The CDR3 has 18 residues.

The genes are TRBV28 and TRBJ1-2, with D maybe TRBD1 (6 bases). Trimming took 8 bases from V and 4 from J, leaving 23 bases between them. Germline CDR1 is MDHEN and CDR2 is SYDVKM. CDR3 length: 16 residues. This CDR3 reads CASRPDRASVGYGYTF. CDR3 DNA: TGTGCCAGCCGCCCGGACAGAGCATCGGTGGGCTATGGCTACACCTTC.

V is TRBV11-2 and J is TRBJ2-7; tentative D call: TRBD1 (5 bases). Trimming took off 4 bases at V and 6 bases at J, with 22 bases between the two ends. This CDR3 contains 16 residues. Germline lookup yields CDR1 SGHAT and CDR2 FQNNGV. CDR3 DNA sequence: TGTGCCAGCAGCTATGGCCCAGGGTCCTCTGCCGGCGAGCAGTACTTC. Protein sequence: CASSYGPGSSAGEQYF.